One sample yielded the 20 T cell receptor beta chains listed below, sequenced in a study of regulatory T cells in long-lasting Graves disease. In building TCR beta libraries, iRepertoire HTBI primers were used together with Arm-PCR of CDR3 regions. In TCRdb, the multiplex PCR reads were re-called with MiXCR into one record per CDR3 protein. The sample includes hundreds of thousands of distinct CDR3 sequences, roughly 15% of them seen just once. Time point in this sample: newly diagnosed GD, antithyroid drugs for less than 3 months. Making the TCR library involved RNA that had been extracted from PBMCs. In addition, the sample was reused for a study of T cells in Graves' hyperthyroidism and ophthalmopathy.

The sequencing here drew on peripheral blood mononuclear cells (PBMCs), taken at new diagnosis, from a patient treated with antithyroid drugs. Receptors originate from a woman aged 25 to 45 with Graves disease.

This chain links TRBV28 with TRBJ1-6; D unclear. The CDR3 sequence is 14 residues long. Germline lookup yields CDR1 MDHEN and CDR2 SYDVKM. Trimming removed 2 bases from V and 9 bases from J, with 11 bases in between. DNA for the CDR3: TGTGCCAGCAGTTTAGTGGAGGGTAGTTCACCCCTCCACTTT. Amino acids: CASSLVEGSSPLHF.

About this clonotype: This may be a read error: a much more frequent sequence differs by one nucleotide. V usage is TRBV6-4 and J usage is TRBJ2-7, with 8 bases lining up with TRBD1. This CDR3 comprises 15 residues. The V and J ends lost 3 bases and 3 bases, in that order; junction bases with no gene match: 7. Germline V CDR1 and CDR2: MRHNA, SNTAGT. The CDR3 loop is CASSEDRVRGYEQYF. DNA of the CDR3: TGTGCCAGCAGTGAGGACAGGGTCCGGGGCTACGAGCAGTACTTC.

This clonotype was recorded a few times. The chain employs TRBV27 and TRBJ1-1; the D gene is possibly TRBD1 (5 bases). The CDR3 runs to 15 residues. Germline V lookup: CDR1 MNHEY, CDR2 SMNVEV (reference sequence). Trimming took off 8 bases at V and 0 bases at J, with 16 bases between the two ends. CDR3 DNA sequence: TGTGCCAGCCAGCCCACGGGGACGGTGAACACTGAAGCTTTCTTT. It translates to CASQPTGTVNTEAFF.

This clonotype occurred a few times. The chain has TRBV11-2 and TRBJ2-3; TRBD2 might be the D (5 bases). The germline gives CDR1 SGHAT, CDR2 FQNNGV. The CDR3 runs 16 residues. The V end lost 3 bases, the J end lost 3 bases, and 16 bases lay between the germline ends. The DNA for the CDR3 is TGTGCCAGCAGCTTGATGGTCGCGGGTTTGACAGATACGCAGTATTTT. Its protein product is CASSLMVAGLTDTQYF.

This clonotype was found many times. The chain recombines TRBV7-2 with TRBJ2-7; 9 positions agree with TRBD1. CDR1 and CDR2 (germline): SGHTA, FQGNSA. CDR3 length: 15 residues. V lost 4 bases, J lost 2 bases, and 6 bases stayed unmatched. CDR3 nucleotides: TGTGCCAGCAGCTCTGCCGGGACAGGGACCTACGAGCAGTACTTC. It yields the protein CASSSAGTGTYEQYF.

Many counts were recorded for this clonotype. This chain links TRBV7-9 with TRBJ1-1; a weak D match, TRBD1 (6 bases). CDR1 is SEHNR, CDR2 FQNEAQ, per germline (reference sequence). This CDR3 comprises 17 residues. V shed 3 bases and J shed 0 bases, with 17 bases lying between them. CDR3 nucleotides: TGTGCCAGCAGCTTTTGGCAGGGGATTTTCATGAACACTGAAGCTTTCTTT. As protein: CASSFWQGIFMNTEAFF.

The chain links TRBV12-3 or TRBV12-4 to TRBJ2-5, with D hard to call. CDR3 length: 15 residues. V lost 5 bases to trimming and J lost 0 bases, with 13 bases between them. The chain's CDR3 is CASSDFSQDQETQYF. The CDR3, as DNA: TGTGCCAGCAGTGATTTCTCGCAGGACCAAGAGACCCAGTACTTC.

The chain has TRBV20-1 and TRBJ2-3, with D perhaps assigned TRBD1 or TRBD2 (5 bases each). The CDR3 spans 14 residues. Trimming removed 6 bases from V and 4 bases from J, with 17 bases in between. In germline, CDR1 is DFQATT, CDR2 SNEGSKA (reference sequence). The CDR3 region is CSAFGMRGADTQYF. CDR3 bases: TGCAGTGCGTTCGGGATGAGGGGCGCAGATACGCAGTATTTT.

The table lists this clonotype with many counts. The chain couples TRBV27 to TRBJ1-6, with D possibly matching TRBD1 (6 bases). The CDR3 runs 14 residues. Trimming removed 5 bases at V and 8 bases at J, with 13 bases between. Germline CDR1 is MNHEY and CDR2 is SMNVEV (reference sequence). CDR3 bases: TGTGCCAGCAGTACAACCTGGACAGATTCACCCCTCCACTTT. This sequence encodes CASSTTWTDSPLHF.

This clonotype has ten or more counts. The chain links TRBV28 to TRBJ1-1; D is perhaps TRBD1 (5 bases). CDR1 and CDR2 from the germline V gene are MDHEN and SYDVKM. V lost 5 bases, J lost 7 bases, and 11 bases lay in between. The CDR3 is made up of 12 amino acids. The CDR3 DNA reads TGTGCCAGCAGTCCGGACACCCGTGAAGCTTTCTTT. Its protein product is CASSPDTREAFF. Full variable domain (outside the CDR3, taken from reference TRBV28 and TRBJ1-1): DVKVTQSSRYLVKRTGEKVFLECVQDMDHENMFWYRQDPGLGLRLIYFSYDVKMKEKGDIPEGYSVSREKKERFSLILESASTNQTSMYLCASSPDTREAFFGQGTRLTVV.

This clonotype appeared many times. J is TRBJ2-2 and V is TRBV2, with 13 bases fitting TRBD2. CDR3 length: 16 residues. The junction had 1 base not matched to a gene; V was cut back by 5 bases and J by 1 base. Germline CDR1 and CDR2: SNHLY and FYNNEI. The CDR3 is CASSRTSGRNTGELFF. The CDR3 DNA follows: TGTGCCAGCAGTCGGACTAGCGGGAGGAACACCGGGGAGCTGTTTTTT.

The chain employs TRBV3-1 and TRBJ2-5; D possibly corresponds to TRBD2 (5 bases). V lost 4 bases and J lost 1, with 13 bases in between. Per germline, CDR1 LGHDT and CDR2 YNNKEL (reference sequence). The CDR3 sequence is 15 residues long. The CDR3 DNA follows: TGTGCCAGCAGCCGCCTGGGAGCGGCCCAAGAGACCCAGTACTTC. This sequence encodes CASSRLGAAQETQYF.

This clonotype was seen many times. V is TRBV20-1 and J is TRBJ1-2; 7 bases match TRBD1. In germline, CDR1 is DFQATT, CDR2 SNEGSKA (reference sequence). The junction had 8 bases not matched to a gene; V was cut back by 6 bases and J by 4 bases. This CDR3 region has 13 residues. The CDR3 protein is CSARGGTAYGYTF. CDR3 in DNA: TGCAGTGCCCGAGGTGGGACAGCCTATGGCTACACCTTC.

This clonotype was counted only a few times. The rearrangement joins TRBV18 to TRBJ2-1; D might be TRBD1 or TRBD2, each matching 6 bases. This CDR3 has 14 residues. CDR1 is KGHSH and CDR2 is LQKENI in the germline V gene. V lost 6 bases and J lost 8, with 17 bases in between. CDR3 bases: TGTGCCAGCTCGGGGGGCAAATCGAACGATGAGCAGTTCTTC. Translated, it gives CASSGGKSNDEQFF.

This clonotype was counted many times. The chain links TRBV2 to TRBJ2-3; D is perhaps TRBD1 (5 bases). The germline gives CDR1 SNHLY, CDR2 FYNNEI. This CDR3 has 13 residues. Trimming removed 7 bases at V and 5 bases at J, with 13 bases between. CDR3 sequence reads: CASTRSGIDTQYF. The CDR3 coding sequence is TGTGCCAGCACCCGGTCAGGGATAGATACGCAGTATTTT.

The chain couples TRBV9 to TRBJ1-6; TRBD1 matches at 7 bases. This CDR3 contains 15 residues. Germline V gives CDR1 SGDLS, CDR2 YYNGEE. Trimming cost V 2 bases and J 5 bases; bases outside gene matches: 4. DNA for the CDR3: TGTGCCAGCAGCGTCGCAGGGGGACATAATTCACCCCTCCACTTT. It codes for CASSVAGGHNSPLHF. Drawing the rest from reference TRBV9 and TRBJ1-6, the complete variable domain is DSGVTQTPKHLITATGQRVTLRCSPRSGDLSVYWYQQSLDQGLQFLIQYYNGEERAKGNILERFSAQQFPDLHSELNLSSLELGDSALYFCASSVAGGHNSPLHFGNGTRLTVT.

This clonotype was seen ten or more times. J is TRBJ2-1 and V is TRBV2; no firm D call. This CDR3 has 13 amino acids. The germline CDR1 and CDR2 sequences are SNHLY and FYNNEI. Trimming shortened V by 5 bases and J by 9 bases, and 14 bases separated the two germline ends. In DNA, the CDR3 is TGTGCCAGCAGTACCCACCAATACGTTGAGCAGTTCTTC. Its translation: CASSTHQYVEQFF.

This clonotype was counted many times. The chain employs TRBV5-1 and TRBJ2-7, with 8 bases fitting TRBD2. Losses at the gene ends were 5 bases for V and 2 bases for J; bases not matched to a gene: 12. Germline loops: CDR1 SGHRS, CDR2 YFSETQ. The CDR3 length is 16 residues. CDR3 DNA: TGCGCCAGCAGAACGGGACTAGTCGCGGCGGCCTACGAGCAGTACTTC. It translates to CASRTGLVAAAYEQYF.

This clonotype was observed many times. V gene TRBV24-1 combines with J gene TRBJ1-1, with a weak D call TRBD1 (5 bases). Trimming shortened V by 10 bases and J by 3 bases, and 14 bases separated the two germline ends. This CDR3 has 13 residues. From germline, CDR1 is KGHDR and CDR2 SFDVKD. DNA of the CDR3: TGTGCCACTATAACAAGAGGGGACACTGAAGCTTTCTTT. This encodes CATITRGDTEAFF.

In its sample, this clonotype was seen many times. This rearrangement joins TRBV28 to TRBJ2-1, with no clear D. CDR1 and CDR2 (germline): MDHEN, SYDVKM. CDR3 length equals 14 residues. V was shortened by 8 bases and J by 5 bases, with 16 bases between the two germline ends. CDR3 bases: TGTGCCAGCTATACGTTGGGTGGAAACAATGAGCAGTTCTTC. Amino acids: CASYTLGGNNEQFF.